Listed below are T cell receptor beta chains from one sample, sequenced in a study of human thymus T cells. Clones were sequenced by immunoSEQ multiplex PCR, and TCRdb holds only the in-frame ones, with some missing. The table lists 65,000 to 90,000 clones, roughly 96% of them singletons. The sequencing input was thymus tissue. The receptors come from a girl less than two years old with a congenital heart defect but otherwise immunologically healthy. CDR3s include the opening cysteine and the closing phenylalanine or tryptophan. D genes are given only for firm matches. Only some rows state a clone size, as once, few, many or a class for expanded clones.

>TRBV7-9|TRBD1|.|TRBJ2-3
CASSPWTGTDTQYF
TGTGCCAGCAGCCCCTGGACAGGTACAGATACGCAGTATTTT
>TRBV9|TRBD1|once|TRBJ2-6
CASSVKTGTEHSGANVLTF
TGTGCCAGCAGCGTGAAAACCGGGACAGAACACTCTGGGGCCAACGTCCTGACTTTC
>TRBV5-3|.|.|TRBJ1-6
CARKLGPRTPHSPLHF
TGTGCCAGAAAATTGGGCCCAAGGACACCCCATTCACCCCTCCACTTT
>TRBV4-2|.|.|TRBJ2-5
CASSQGESSELTETQYF
TGTGCCAGCAGCCAAGGGGAATCTAGCGAATTAACAGAGACCCAGTACTTC
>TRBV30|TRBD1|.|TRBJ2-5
CACPGTGQETQYF
TGTGCCTGCCCCGGGACAGGCCAAGAGACCCAGTACTTC
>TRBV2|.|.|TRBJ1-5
CASSERGGAQHF
TGTGCCAGCAGTGAAAGAGGAGGTGCCCAGCATTTT
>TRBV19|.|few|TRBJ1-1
CASSIPDRWDTEAFF
TGTGCCAGTAGTATACCTGACAGGTGGGACACTGAAGCTTTCTTT
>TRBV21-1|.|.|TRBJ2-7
CASSKKNSGITYYEQYF
TGTGCCAGCAGCAAAAAAAATAGTGGGATCACTTACTACGAGCAGTACTTC
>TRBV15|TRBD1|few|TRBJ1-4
CATSRERDRDRTF
TGTGCCACCAGCAGAGAGAGGGACCGGGACAGGACTTTT
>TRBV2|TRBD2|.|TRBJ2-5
CASSGRILAGGPDPYQETQYF
TGTGCCAGCAGTGGACGGATTCTAGCGGGAGGGCCCGACCCGTACCAAGAGACCCAGTACTTC
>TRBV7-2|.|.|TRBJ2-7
CASSLRGYEQYF
TGTGCCAGCAGCTTGAGGGGTTACGAGCAGTACTTC
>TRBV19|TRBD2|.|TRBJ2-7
CASSIWGTSGFSYEQYF
TGTGCCAGTAGTATTTGGGGGACTAGCGGATTCTCCTACGAGCAGTACTTC
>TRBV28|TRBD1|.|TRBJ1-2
CASSLGTGNYGYTF
TGTGCCAGCAGTTTAGGGACAGGGAACTATGGCTACACCTTC
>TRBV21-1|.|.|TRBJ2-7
CASSKGGGRGNLTYEQYF
TGTGCCAGCAGCAAAGGAGGGGGAAGGGGGAACCTAACCTACGAGCAGTACTTC
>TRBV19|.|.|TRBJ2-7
CASSIVWRRGSYEQYF
TGTGCCAGTAGTATAGTTTGGAGGAGGGGCTCCTACGAGCAGTACTTC
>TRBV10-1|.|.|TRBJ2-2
CASSEVPTDGELFF
TGCGCCAGCAGTGAGGTCCCCACGGACGGGGAGCTGTTTTTT
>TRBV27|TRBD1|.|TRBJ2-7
CASSLVGTDEQYF
TGTGCCAGCAGTTTAGTAGGGACAGACGAGCAGTACTTC
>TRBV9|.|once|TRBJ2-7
CASSEQAGDEQYF
TGTGCCAGCAGTGAACAGGCGGGCGACGAGCAGTACTTC
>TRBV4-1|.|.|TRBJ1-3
CASSSRTHSGNTIYF
TGCGCCAGCAGCTCACGGACCCACTCTGGAAACACCATATATTTT
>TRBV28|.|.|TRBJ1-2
CASSFPKEWYGYTF
TGTGCCAGCAGTTTCCCCAAAGAGTGGTATGGCTACACCTTC
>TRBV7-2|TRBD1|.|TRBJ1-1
CASSPKSGQSDTEAFF
TGTGCCAGCAGCCCAAAGTCGGGACAGTCCGACACTGAAGCTTTCTTT
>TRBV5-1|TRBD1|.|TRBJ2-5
CASSSSSGQVRETQYF
TGCGCCAGCAGCTCCAGCTCCGGACAGGTCAGGGAGACCCAGTACTTC
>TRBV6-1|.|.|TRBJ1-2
CATPGHHYGYTF
TGTGCCACCCCCGGGCACCACTATGGCTACACCTTC
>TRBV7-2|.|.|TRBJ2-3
CASSLYVSLPPDTQYF
TGTGCCAGCAGCCTTTATGTCTCCCTTCCCCCCGATACGCAGTATTTT
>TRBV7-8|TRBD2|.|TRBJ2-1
CASSPGTSGSRDNEQFF
TGTGCCAGCAGCCCTGGGACTAGCGGGAGTAGGGACAATGAGCAGTTCTTC
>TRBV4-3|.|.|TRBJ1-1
CASSQVIGGGLRTEAFF
TGCGCCAGCAGCCAAGTAATCGGGGGGGGCCTAAGAACTGAAGCTTTCTTT
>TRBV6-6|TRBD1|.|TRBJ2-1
CASSQGQGDYNEQFF
TGTGCCAGCAGCCAGGGACAGGGGGACTACAATGAGCAGTTCTTC
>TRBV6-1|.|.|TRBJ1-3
CAGSGETGNTIYF
TGTGCCGGGTCTGGGGAAACTGGAAACACCATATATTTT
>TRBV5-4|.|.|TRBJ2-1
CASSYPGPSEQFF
TGTGCCAGCAGTTATCCGGGACCTTCTGAGCAGTTCTTC
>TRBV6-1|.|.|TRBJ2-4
CASSEMGPKNIQYF
TGTGCCAGCAGTGAGATGGGTCCCAAAAACATTCAGTACTTC
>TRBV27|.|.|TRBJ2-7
CASSLRSTYEQYF
TGTGCCAGCAGTTTACGGAGCACCTACGAGCAGTACTTC
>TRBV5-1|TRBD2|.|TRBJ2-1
CASSLGGLAGGPPSSYNEQFF
TGCGCCAGCAGCTTGGGAGGACTAGCGGGAGGGCCCCCAAGCTCCTACAATGAGCAGTTCTTC
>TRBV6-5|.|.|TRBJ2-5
CASSHPGQNQETQYF
TGTGCCAGCAGCCACCCTGGACAGAACCAAGAGACCCAGTACTTC
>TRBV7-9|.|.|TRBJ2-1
CASSFFLGQFF
TGTGCCAGCAGCTTTTTCCTTGGGCAGTTCTTC
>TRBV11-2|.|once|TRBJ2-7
CASSLVRSGRYEQYF
TGTGCCAGCAGCTTAGTCCGAAGCGGGCGCTACGAGCAGTACTTC
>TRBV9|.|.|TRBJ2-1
CASSVGGGRAYNEQFF
TGTGCCAGCAGCGTAGGAGGGGGGAGGGCCTACAATGAGCAGTTCTTC
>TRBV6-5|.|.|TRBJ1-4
CASSFSGSNEKLFF
TGTGCCAGCAGTTTCTCAGGGTCTAATGAAAAACTGTTTTTT
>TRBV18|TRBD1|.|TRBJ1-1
CASSPRGSSLPPPTEAFF
TGTGCCAGCTCACCCAGGGGGTCGTCACTTCCCCCCCCCACTGAAGCTTTCTTT
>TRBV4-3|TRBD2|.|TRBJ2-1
CASSHATSGYNEQFF
TGCGCCAGCAGCCACGCGACTAGCGGATACAATGAGCAGTTCTTC
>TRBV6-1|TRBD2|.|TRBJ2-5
CASSEAERERETQYF
TGTGCCAGCAGTGAAGCCGAGCGGGAGCGAGAGACCCAGTACTTC
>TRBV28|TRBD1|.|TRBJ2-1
CASSLRDSSYNEQFF
TGTGCCAGCAGTTTGAGGGACAGCTCCTACAATGAGCAGTTCTTC
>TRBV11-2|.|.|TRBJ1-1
CASSLGVIGEGNTEAFF
TGTGCCAGCAGCTTAGGTGTTATCGGGGAAGGGAACACTGAAGCTTTCTTT
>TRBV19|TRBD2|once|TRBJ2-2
CASSRLAGGVPGELFF
TGTGCCAGTAGTAGGTTAGCGGGAGGGGTTCCCGGGGAGCTGTTTTTT
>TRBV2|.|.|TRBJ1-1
CASSEERSSMNTEAFF
TGTGCCAGCAGTGAAGAGCGGAGCTCTATGAACACTGAAGCTTTCTTT
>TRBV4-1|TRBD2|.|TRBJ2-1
CASSQDGFFETSFTYNEQFF
TGCGCCAGCAGCCAAGACGGCTTTTTTGAGACTAGCTTTACCTACAATGAGCAGTTCTTC
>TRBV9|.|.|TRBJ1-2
CASSVGGNWDGGYTF
TGTGCCAGCAGCGTAGGGGGTAACTGGGACGGTGGCTACACCTTC
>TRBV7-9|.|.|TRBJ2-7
CASSLLRTALTYEQYF
TGTGCCAGCAGCTTACTTCGGACAGCCCTTACCTACGAGCAGTACTTC